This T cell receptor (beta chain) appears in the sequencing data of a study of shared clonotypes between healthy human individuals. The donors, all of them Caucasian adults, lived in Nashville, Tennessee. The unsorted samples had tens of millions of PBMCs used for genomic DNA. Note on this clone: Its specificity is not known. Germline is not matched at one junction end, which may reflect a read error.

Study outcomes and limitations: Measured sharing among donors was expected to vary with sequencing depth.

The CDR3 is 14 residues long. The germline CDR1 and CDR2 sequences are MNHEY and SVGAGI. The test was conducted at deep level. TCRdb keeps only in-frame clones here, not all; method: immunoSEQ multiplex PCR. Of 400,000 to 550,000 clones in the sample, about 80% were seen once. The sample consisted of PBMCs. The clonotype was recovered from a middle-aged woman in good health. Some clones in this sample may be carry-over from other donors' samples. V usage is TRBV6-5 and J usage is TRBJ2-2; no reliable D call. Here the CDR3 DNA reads TGTGCCAGCAGTGACTCAGGTCACACCGGGGAGCTGTTTTTT. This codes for CASSDSGHTGELFF.